Below are 9 T cell receptor beta chains sequenced from a single sample in a study of T cell responses to AZD1222 COVID-19 vaccine. Data came from immunoSEQ multiplex PCR; TCRdb stores just in-frame clones and leaves some out. Of 150,000 to 200,000 clones detected, roughly nine tenths appear once; the ten largest clones hold 1.5% to 2%. The sequencing here drew on peripheral blood, taken on day 0 of AZD1222 vaccination. The receptors derive from an adult in good health.

This chain links TRBV2 with TRBJ1-5, with D perhaps TRBD1 (6 bases). V was clipped by 2 bases and J by 2 bases, with 25 bases between them. From germline, CDR1 is SNHLY and CDR2 FYNNEI. The CDR3 has 20 residues. DNA of the CDR3: TGTGCCAGCAGTGAAAGGCGGGCAGGGACATCCAATATGGGCAATCAGCCCCAGCATTTT. The encoded protein is CASSERRAGTSNMGNQPQHF.

The rearrangement links TRBV18 to TRBJ2-7; D might be TRBD1 or TRBD2, each matching 6 bases. The germline CDR1 and CDR2 sequences are KGHSH and LQKENI. V lost 6 bases and J lost 2, with 14 bases in between. This CDR3 has 14 residues. The DNA for the CDR3 is TGTGCCAGCTCCCCCATAAGGGGGGCCTACGAGCAGTACGTC. It codes for CASSPIRGAYEQYV.

This clone was detected a few times. V and J are TRBV2 and TRBJ2-5; TRBD2 is a possible D gene (6 bases). CDR3 length: 17 amino acids. Germline loops: CDR1 SNHLY, CDR2 FYNNEI. V was trimmed by 4 bases and J by 2 bases, leaving 20 bases between them. As DNA, the CDR3 is TGTGCCAGCAGTGGACATCTTGGGGGAGGTCGACAAGAGACCCAGTACTTC. This sequence encodes CASSGHLGGGRQETQYF. Combining the CDR3 with reference TRBV2 and TRBJ2-5 gives the whole variable domain EPEVTQTPSHQVTQMGQEVILRCVPISNHLYFYWYRQILGQKVEFLVSFYNNEISEKSEIFDDQFSVERPDGSNFTLKIRSTKLEDSAMYFCASSGHLGGGRQETQYFGPGTRLLVL.

This clone was counted once. This chain uses TRBV5-4 with TRBJ2-2; D may be TRBD2 (5 bases). Trimming cost V 1 base and J 1 base, with 8 bases left between them. The germline gives CDR1 SGHNT, CDR2 YYREEE (reference sequence). The CDR3 is made up of 15 amino acids. CDR3 residues: CASSLMGRNTGELFF. CDR3 nucleotide sequence: TGTGCCAGCAGCTTGATGGGGAGGAACACCGGGGAGCTGTTTTTT.

DNA for the CDR3: TGTGCCAGCAGCACCGATAATAGCAATCAGCCCCAGCATTTT. It codes for CASSTDNSNQPQHF. The V and J genes are TRBV9 and TRBJ1-5; no clear D gene. The V gene lost 4 bases and the J gene lost 0 bases, with 8 bases spanning the gap. Germline values: CDR1 SGDLS, CDR2 YYNGEE. The CDR3 is 14 residues long.

This chain links TRBV2 with TRBJ2-1; 8 bases match TRBD2. Germline loops: CDR1 SNHLY, CDR2 FYNNEI. V gave up 6 bases and J gave up 0 bases; unmatched junction bases: 4. This CDR3 region has 15 residues. The CDR3 DNA is TGTGCCAGCAGGTTAGCGGGGAGCTCCTACAATGAGCAGTTCTTC. Translated: CASRLAGSSYNEQFF.

V and J are TRBV18 and TRBJ1-6, with D possibly TRBD1 on 6 matching bases. V was clipped by 2 bases and J by 4 bases, with 6 bases between them. The CDR3 contains 14 residues. Germline CDR1 KGHSH, CDR2 LQKENI. The CDR3 sequence is CASSPGQYNSPLHF. CDR3 nucleotides: TGTGCCAGCTCACCAGGACAGTATAATTCACCCCTCCACTTT.

This clone was recorded only once. V gene TRBV30 combines with J gene TRBJ1-5, with D perhaps TRBD1 (6 bases). V gave up 1 base and J gave up 4 bases, with 14 bases separating them. Germline lookup yields CDR1 GTSNPN and CDR2 SVGIG (reference sequence). The CDR3 is made up of 15 amino acids. The DNA for the CDR3 is TGTGCCTGGAGTGCCGGACAGCGACAGAATCAGCCCCAGCATTTT. Translating it yields CAWSAGQRQNQPQHF.

The chain joins TRBV29-1 to TRBJ1-5; D is uncertain. V was trimmed by 3 bases and J by 6 bases, leaving 12 bases between them. The CDR3 length is 13 residues. Germline CDR1 is SQVTM and CDR2 is ANQGSEA. The CDR3 loop reads CSVDGRGSQPQHF. The CDR3 nucleotides are TGCAGCGTTGATGGACGAGGCTCTCAGCCCCAGCATTTT.